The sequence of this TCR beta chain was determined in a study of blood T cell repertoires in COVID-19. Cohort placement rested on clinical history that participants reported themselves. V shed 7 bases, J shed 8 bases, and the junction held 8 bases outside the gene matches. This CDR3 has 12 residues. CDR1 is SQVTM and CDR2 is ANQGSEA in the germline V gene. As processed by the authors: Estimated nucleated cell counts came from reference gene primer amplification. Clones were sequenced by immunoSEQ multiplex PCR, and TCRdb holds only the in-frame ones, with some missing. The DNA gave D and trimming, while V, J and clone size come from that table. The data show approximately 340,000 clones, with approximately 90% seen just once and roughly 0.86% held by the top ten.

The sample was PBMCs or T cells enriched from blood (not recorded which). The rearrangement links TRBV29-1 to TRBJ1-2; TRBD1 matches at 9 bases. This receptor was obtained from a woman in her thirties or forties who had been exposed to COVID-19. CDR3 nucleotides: TGCAGCGGCCGGGACAGGGTAGACGGCTACACCTTC. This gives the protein CSGRDRVDGYTF.